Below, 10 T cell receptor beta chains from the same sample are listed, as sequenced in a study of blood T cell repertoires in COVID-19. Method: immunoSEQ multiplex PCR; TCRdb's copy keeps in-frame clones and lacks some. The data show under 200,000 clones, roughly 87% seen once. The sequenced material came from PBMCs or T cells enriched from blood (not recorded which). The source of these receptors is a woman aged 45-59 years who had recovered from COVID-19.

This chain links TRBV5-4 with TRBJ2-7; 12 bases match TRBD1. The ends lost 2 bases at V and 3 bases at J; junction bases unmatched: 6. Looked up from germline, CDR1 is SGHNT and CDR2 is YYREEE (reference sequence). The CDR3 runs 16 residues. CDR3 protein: CASSFPGQGALYEQYF. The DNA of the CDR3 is TGTGCCAGCAGCTTCCCGGGACAGGGGGCTCTCTACGAGCAGTACTTC.

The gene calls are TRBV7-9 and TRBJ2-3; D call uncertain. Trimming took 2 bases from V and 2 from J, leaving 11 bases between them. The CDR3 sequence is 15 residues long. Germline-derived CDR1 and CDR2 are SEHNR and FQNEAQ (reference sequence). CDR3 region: CASSLMEYNTDTQYF. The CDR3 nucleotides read TGTGCCAGCAGCTTAATGGAGTACAACACAGATACGCAGTATTTT.

This CDR3 is CASSLYRQSQAFF. CDR3 DNA sequence: TGTGCCAGCAGCCTTTATCGACAGAGTCAAGCTTTCTTT. The chain couples TRBV4-2 to TRBJ1-1; D possibly corresponds to TRBD1 (5 bases). The CDR3 has 13 residues. Germline CDR1 reads LGHNA; CDR2 reads YNFKEQ. The V gene lost 4 bases and the J gene lost 9 bases, with 15 bases spanning the gap.

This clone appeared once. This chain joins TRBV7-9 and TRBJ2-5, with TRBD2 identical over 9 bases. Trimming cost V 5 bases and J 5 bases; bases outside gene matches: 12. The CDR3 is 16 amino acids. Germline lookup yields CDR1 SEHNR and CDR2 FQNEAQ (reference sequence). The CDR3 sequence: CASSPRVAGAEETQYF. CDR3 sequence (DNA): TGTGCCAGCAGCCCCCGGGTAGCGGGAGCGGAGGAGACCCAGTACTTC.

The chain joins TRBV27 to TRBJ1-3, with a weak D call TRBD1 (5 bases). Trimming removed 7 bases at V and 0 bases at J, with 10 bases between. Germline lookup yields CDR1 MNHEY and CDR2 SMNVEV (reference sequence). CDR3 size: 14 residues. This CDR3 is CASKDTSSGNTIYF. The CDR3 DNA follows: TGTGCCAGCAAGGACACGAGCTCTGGAAACACCATATATTTT.

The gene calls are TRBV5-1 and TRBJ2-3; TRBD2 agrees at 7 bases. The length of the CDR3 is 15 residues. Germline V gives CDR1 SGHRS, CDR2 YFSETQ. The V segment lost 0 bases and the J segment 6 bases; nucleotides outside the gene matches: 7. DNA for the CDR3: TGCGCCAGCAGCTTGGTGGGACTATTGGATGATACGCAGTATTTT. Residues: CASSLVGLLDDTQYF.

The CDR3 DNA follows: TGCGCCAGCAGCTTACAGGCCCGCGGAGAGACCCAGTACTTC. It translates to CASSLQARGETQYF. The chain carries TRBV5-1 and TRBJ2-5; tentatively, D is TRBD1 (5 bases). The CDR3 is made up of 14 amino acids. Trimming took 2 bases from V and 4 from J, leaving 12 bases between them. Germline CDR1 reads SGHRS; CDR2 reads YFSETQ.

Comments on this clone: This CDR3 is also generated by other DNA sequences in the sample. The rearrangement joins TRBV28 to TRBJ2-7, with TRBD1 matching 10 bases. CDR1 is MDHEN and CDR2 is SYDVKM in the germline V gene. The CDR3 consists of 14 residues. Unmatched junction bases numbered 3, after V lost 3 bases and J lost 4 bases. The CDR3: CASSFTGQGYEQYF. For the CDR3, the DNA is TGTGCCAGCAGTTTTACGGGACAGGGGTACGAGCAGTACTTC.

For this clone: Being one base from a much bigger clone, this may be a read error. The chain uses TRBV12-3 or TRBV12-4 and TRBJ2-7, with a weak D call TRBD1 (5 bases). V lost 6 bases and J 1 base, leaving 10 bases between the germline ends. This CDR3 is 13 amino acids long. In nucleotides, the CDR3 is TGTGCCAGCAGCTTCCAGGGTTCCTACGAGCAGTACTTC. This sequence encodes CASSFQGSYEQYF.

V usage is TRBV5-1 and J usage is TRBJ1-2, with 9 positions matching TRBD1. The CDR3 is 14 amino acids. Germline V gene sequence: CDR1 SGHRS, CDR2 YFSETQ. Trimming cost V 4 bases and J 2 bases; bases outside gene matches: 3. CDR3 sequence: CASSQGQGNYGYTF. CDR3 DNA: TGCGCCAGCAGCCAGGGACAGGGCAACTATGGCTACACCTTC.